These T cell receptor beta chains were read from a single sample in a study of blood T cell repertoires in COVID-19. The method was immunoSEQ multiplex PCR; TCRdb's version includes in-frame clones alone and lacks a portion of them. The repertoire holds approximately 70,000 clones, with around 92% as singletons. Sequencing was carried out using peripheral blood. The source of these receptors is a human donor with active COVID-19. The donor label of this sample is uncertain. The CDR3 runs from the conserved cysteine through the conserved F or W. Fields, in order: CDR3 DNA, CDR3 protein, clone size, D gene, J gene, V gene. The D gene is left open where the match is weak. Not all rows give a size; the values are once, few, many and, for expanded clones, a class.

CDR3nt: TGTGCCAGCCACCGCGACAGGAGGCTAGCCAAAAACATTCAGTACTTC
CDR3aa: CASHRDRRLAKNIQYF
abundance: .
d_gene: .
j_gene: TRBJ2-4
v_gene: TRBV21-1

CDR3nt: TGTGCCAGTAGGGTAGCCGGTAATGAAGCTTTCTTT
CDR3aa: CASRVAGNEAFF
abundance: .
d_gene: .
j_gene: TRBJ1-1
v_gene: TRBV19

CDR3nt: TGTGCCAGCAGCGTAGTTACTAGCGGGAGCACGCAGTTCTTC
CDR3aa: CASSVVTSGSTQFF
abundance: .
d_gene: TRBD2
j_gene: TRBJ2-1
v_gene: TRBV9

CDR3nt: TGTGCCACCAGCAGAGATTGGGGGACTAGAGAAATTGTTAATACCGGGGAGCTGTTTTTT
CDR3aa: CATSRDWGTREIVNTGELFF
abundance: once
d_gene: TRBD2
j_gene: TRBJ2-2
v_gene: TRBV15

CDR3nt: TGTGCCAGCAGCTTAGTTCGAGGGAGCGAGCAGTACTTC
CDR3aa: CASSLVRGSEQYF
abundance: .
d_gene: .
j_gene: TRBJ2-7
v_gene: TRBV11-2

CDR3nt: TGTGCCAGCAGCTTAGATGTTGTTAGCGGAAGCTCCTACAATGAGCAGTTCTTC
CDR3aa: CASSLDVVSGSSYNEQFF
abundance: once
d_gene: .
j_gene: TRBJ2-1
v_gene: TRBV7-8

CDR3nt: TGTGCCAGCAGTTCCCCCGAGGGAAACACCATATATTTT
CDR3aa: CASSSPEGNTIYF
abundance: few
d_gene: .
j_gene: TRBJ1-3
v_gene: TRBV28

CDR3nt: TGTGCCAGCAGTTACACAAACTCTGGGGCCAACGTCCTGACTTTC
CDR3aa: CASSYTNSGANVLTF
abundance: .
d_gene: .
j_gene: TRBJ2-6
v_gene: TRBV6-5

CDR3nt: TGTGCCAGCAGCAGTCAGGCTTCCTACGAGCAGTACTTC
CDR3aa: CASSSQASYEQYF
abundance: .
d_gene: .
j_gene: TRBJ2-7
v_gene: TRBV5-8

CDR3nt: TGTGCCAGCAGACGGACTAGCGACCAAGAGACCCAGTACTTC
CDR3aa: CASRRTSDQETQYF
abundance: .
d_gene: TRBD2
j_gene: TRBJ2-5
v_gene: TRBV2

CDR3nt: TGTGCCAGCAGTTTGGGGGGGGTTTTCTACGAGCAGTACTTC
CDR3aa: CASSLGGVFYEQYF
abundance: .
d_gene: TRBD2
j_gene: TRBJ2-7
v_gene: TRBV28

CDR3nt: TGCGCCAGCAGGCCGCCCGGAGGCACTGAAGCTTTCTTT
CDR3aa: CASRPPGGTEAFF
abundance: .
d_gene: .
j_gene: TRBJ1-1
v_gene: TRBV10-2

CDR3nt: TGCGCCAGCAGTGAGACTAGCTCCCGGCGGCAAGAGACCCAGTACTTC
CDR3aa: CASSETSSRRQETQYF
abundance: once
d_gene: .
j_gene: TRBJ2-5
v_gene: TRBV10-1

CDR3nt: TGTGCCACCTGGGGGGGGAATGAGCAGTTCTTC
CDR3aa: CATWGGNEQFF
abundance: .
d_gene: TRBD2
j_gene: TRBJ2-1
v_gene: TRBV6-5

CDR3nt: TGTGCCAGCAGCCCCCTGTCGGATACGCAGTATTTT
CDR3aa: CASSPLSDTQYF
abundance: .
d_gene: .
j_gene: TRBJ2-3
v_gene: TRBV7-9

CDR3nt: TGTGCCAGCAGCCGACAGGACTCTGGAAACACCATATATTTT
CDR3aa: CASSRQDSGNTIYF
abundance: .
d_gene: .
j_gene: TRBJ1-3
v_gene: TRBV6-5

CDR3nt: TGTGCCAGCACTCCGGCCGGGACTACCTCCTACAATGAGCAGTTCTTC
CDR3aa: CASTPAGTTSYNEQFF
abundance: once
d_gene: TRBD2
j_gene: TRBJ2-1
v_gene: TRBV7-9

CDR3nt: TGCGCCAGCAGCCCCCGGGACAGGAGCTCCTATAATTCACCCCTCCACTTT
CDR3aa: CASSPRDRSSYNSPLHF
abundance: once
d_gene: TRBD1
j_gene: TRBJ1-6
v_gene: TRBV10-2

CDR3nt: TGTGCCAGCACCGGGACAGGGGCTGGCGGGGAGCTGTTTTTT
CDR3aa: CASTGTGAGGELFF
abundance: .
d_gene: TRBD1
j_gene: TRBJ2-2
v_gene: TRBV2

CDR3nt: TGTGCCAGCAGTTTATCGCGCAATGAGCAGTTCTTC
CDR3aa: CASSLSRNEQFF
abundance: .
d_gene: .
j_gene: TRBJ2-1
v_gene: TRBV27

CDR3nt: TGTGCCAGCAGCTTGGTGGGGACAGATACAGATACGCAGTATTTT
CDR3aa: CASSLVGTDTDTQYF
abundance: .
d_gene: TRBD1
j_gene: TRBJ2-3
v_gene: TRBV5-4

CDR3nt: TGTGCCAGCAGCCCGGACAGGGTAGCTGGCGGCTACACCTTC
CDR3aa: CASSPDRVAGGYTF
abundance: .
d_gene: TRBD1
j_gene: TRBJ1-2
v_gene: TRBV28

CDR3nt: TGTGCCAGCTCAGCAGTGATGTTGGGAGCTGGAAACACCATATATTTT
CDR3aa: CASSAVMLGAGNTIYF
abundance: .
d_gene: .
j_gene: TRBJ1-3
v_gene: TRBV18

CDR3nt: TGTGCCAGTACAGACAGGGCTGGCACTGAAGCTTTCTTT
CDR3aa: CASTDRAGTEAFF
abundance: .
d_gene: TRBD1
j_gene: TRBJ1-1
v_gene: TRBV19

CDR3nt: TGTGCCAGCAGCGTAGGCCCGGGACAGGGGGGGTACGAGCAGTACTTC
CDR3aa: CASSVGPGQGGYEQYF
abundance: .
d_gene: TRBD1
j_gene: TRBJ2-7
v_gene: TRBV9

CDR3nt: TGTGCCTGGAGTCCCTCTAGCACAGATACGCAGTATTTT
CDR3aa: CAWSPSSTDTQYF
abundance: .
d_gene: .
j_gene: TRBJ2-3
v_gene: TRBV30

CDR3nt: TGTGCCACCAGCAGAGATCAGGGGACGCAGTATTTT
CDR3aa: CATSRDQGTQYF
abundance: .
d_gene: .
j_gene: TRBJ2-3
v_gene: TRBV15

CDR3nt: TGTGCCAGCAGCGTAGGACAGGGCAATCAGCCCCAGCATTTT
CDR3aa: CASSVGQGNQPQHF
abundance: .
d_gene: .
j_gene: TRBJ1-5
v_gene: TRBV9

CDR3nt: TGTGCCAGCAGAAGGACAGACGGGGAGACCCAGTACTTC
CDR3aa: CASRRTDGETQYF
abundance: .
d_gene: .
j_gene: TRBJ2-5
v_gene: TRBV27